The 22 T cell receptor beta chains presented below share a single source sample, sequenced in a study of T cells after yellow fever vaccination. TCRdb fed the 5' RACE reads into MiXCR, producing one record per CDR3 protein. Here the sample spans about 580,000 distinct CDR3 sequences, around a sixth being singletons. The sequenced sample was PBMCs, obtained around 5 days after the first yellow fever vaccination. The source is a man aged 18 to 30 who received the YFV17D yellow fever vaccine.

J is TRBJ1-1 and V is TRBV19; a possible D gene is TRBD1 (5 bases). The CDR3 covers 14 residues. Germline V gene data show CDR1 as LNHDA and CDR2 as SQIVND (reference sequence). V shed 3 bases and J shed 3 bases, with 11 bases lying between them. CDR3 sequence: CASSIGGGDTEAFF. In DNA, the CDR3 is TGTGCCAGTAGTATTGGGGGGGGGGACACTGAAGCTTTCTTT.

The sample holds a few counts of this clonotype. This chain connects TRBV7-8 to TRBJ1-2, with D possibly being TRBD1 (5 bases). The CDR3 is 14 residues long. Trimming pared 1 base from V and 8 bases from J, leaving 14 bases between. Germline lookup yields CDR1 SGHVS and CDR2 FQNEAQ. The CDR3 DNA reads as TGTGCCAGCAGCTTAGAAACGGGGGTCAAAGGCTACACCTTC. Its translation is CASSLETGVKGYTF.

This clonotype was counted between two and nine times. The chain combines TRBV10-3 with TRBJ2-5; the D gene is possibly TRBD2 (6 bases). The CDR3 is 13 residues long. Trimming removed 3 bases at V and 5 bases at J, with 10 bases between. Germline CDR1 is ENHRY and CDR2 is SYGVKD. CDR3 protein: CAISDMEGETQYF. CDR3 sequence (DNA): TGTGCCATCAGTGACATGGAGGGGGAGACCCAGTACTTC.

The J gene is TRBJ2-1, the V gene TRBV3-1, with no clear D. CDR3 length equals 14 residues. The V end was cut by 1 base, the J end by 6 bases, with 10 bases between. Germline V gene lookup returns CDR1 LGHDT and CDR2 YNNKEL (reference sequence). CDR3 coding DNA: TGTGCCAGCAGCCAAGCACGGTTGGGCAATGAGCAGTTCTTC. Translating gives CASSQARLGNEQFF.

The gene calls are TRBV5-5 and TRBJ2-1; D is ambiguous. Germline CDR1 reads SGHKS; CDR2 reads YYEKEE (reference sequence). The CDR3 length is 15 residues. The V and J ends lost 3 bases and 0 bases respectively, with 10 bases between them. CDR3 protein: CASSSARSSYNEQFF. Here the CDR3 DNA reads TGTGCCAGCAGCTCCGCAAGGAGCTCCTACAATGAGCAGTTCTTC.

The CDR3 reads CASSLDVTMSQETQYF. The CDR3 nucleotides are TGCGCCAGCAGCTTGGATGTGACAATGTCCCAAGAGACCCAGTACTTC. This rearrangement joins TRBV5-1 to TRBJ2-5; D unclear. V was shortened by 0 bases and J by 1 base, with 13 bases between the two germline ends. Germline CDR1 reads SGHRS; CDR2 reads YFSETQ. The CDR3 runs to 16 residues. Together with reference TRBV5-1 and TRBJ2-5, the CDR3 gives the full variable domain: KAGVTQTPRYLIKTRGQQVTLSCSPISGHRSVSWYQQTPGQGLQFLFEYFSETQRNKGNFPGRFSGRQFSNSRSEMNVSTLELGDSALYLCASSLDVTMSQETQYFGPGTRLLVL.

This clonotype occurred a few times. The chain joins TRBV12-3 or TRBV12-4 to TRBJ2-5, with 10 bases fitting TRBD2. The CDR3 spans 17 residues. Unmatched junction bases numbered 11, after V lost 3 bases and J lost 4 bases. CDR3 region: CASSFGSGGSTGETQYF. The CDR3 region has the DNA TGTGCCAGCAGTTTCGGTAGCGGGGGGTCCACCGGAGAGACCCAGTACTTC.

This chain connects TRBV11-2 to TRBJ2-2; D is undetermined. This CDR3 contains 17 residues. V lost 0 bases and J lost 7, with 18 bases in between. From germline, CDR1 is SGHAT and CDR2 FQNNGV. This CDR3 reads CASSLDLLKAQLGELFF. CDR3 DNA: TGTGCCAGCAGCTTAGATTTATTGAAGGCGCAACTCGGGGAGCTGTTTTTT.

This clonotype was detected only a few times. The chain links TRBV20-1 to TRBJ2-4; D possibly corresponds to TRBD2 (5 bases). The length of the CDR3 is 15 residues. Germline CDR1 is DFQATT and CDR2 is SNEGSKA (reference sequence). The ends were cut back, 6 bases at V and 0 bases at J, with 15 bases in the middle. CDR3 sequence (DNA): TGCAGTGCGCAACGGGAAACTCTAGCCAAAAACATTCAGTACTTC. This gives the protein CSAQRETLAKNIQYF.

The chain joins TRBV15 to TRBJ2-4; D is unresolved. The CDR3 covers 13 residues. V gave up 0 bases and J gave up 5 bases, with 5 bases separating them. CDR1 LNHNV and CDR2 YYDKDF come from the germline V gene (reference sequence). For the CDR3, the DNA is TGTGCCACCAGCAGAGATAAACAAAACATTCAGTACTTC. It encodes CATSRDKQNIQYF.

The rearrangement links TRBV6-4 to TRBJ1-5, with 11 bases fitting TRBD1. The CDR3 is 15 residues long. Per germline, CDR1 MRHNA and CDR2 SNTAGT. V dropped 2 bases and J dropped 10; count of bases not matched to a gene: 7. The DNA for the CDR3 is TGTGCCAGCAGTGACCTGGACAGGGGGCCTTCCCCCCAGCATTTT. This sequence encodes CASSDLDRGPSPQHF.

In its sample, this clonotype was seen once. The J gene is TRBJ2-4, the V gene TRBV27; 7 bases are shared with TRBD1. The CDR3 sequence is 15 residues long. Germline V gene data show CDR1 as MNHEY and CDR2 as SMNVEV (reference sequence). Losses at the gene ends were 5 bases for V and 3 bases for J; bases not matched to a gene: 7. The CDR3, as DNA: TGTGCCAGCAGTCCACCGACAGGGCTCAAAAACATTCAGTACTTC. This gives the protein CASSPPTGLKNIQYF.

This clonotype was seen a few times. The V and J genes are TRBV12-3 or TRBV12-4 and TRBJ2-1; maybe TRBD1 (6 bases). The CDR3 runs to 13 residues. The germline V and J ends were trimmed by 0 bases and 16 bases, with 16 bases remaining between them. CDR3 loop: CASSLASGVLGFF. In nucleotides, the CDR3 is TGTGCCAGCAGTTTAGCCTCAGGGGTTTTAGGATTCTTC.

This clonotype turned up a few times. V is TRBV4-1 and J is TRBJ2-7; D gene uncertain. Trimming removed 0 bases from V and 1 base from J, with 4 bases in between. There are 13 residues in the CDR3. Germline lookup yields CDR1 MGHRA and CDR2 YSYEKL. The CDR3 DNA follows: TGCGCCAGCAGCCAAGATACATCCTACGAGCAGTACGTC. Protein: CASSQDTSYEQYV.

This clonotype was seen at least ten times. This chain uses TRBV7-9 with TRBJ2-7; no reliable D call. The CDR3 contains 12 residues. The germline V gene has CDR1 SEHNR and CDR2 FQNEAQ (reference sequence). With 1 base removed from V and 8 bases from J, the gap between germline ends came to 9 bases. The chain's CDR3 is CASSLGRYKQYV. CDR3 nucleotides: TGTGCCAGCAGCTTAGGGCGTTATAAGCAGTACGTC.

This clonotype was counted between two and nine times. This rearrangement joins TRBV11-2 to TRBJ2-5; TRBD2 agrees at 7 bases. V lost 6 bases and J lost 5; bases outside the gene matches: 12. The CDR3 has 15 residues. The germline V gene has CDR1 SGHAT and CDR2 FQNNGV. CDR3 loop: CASRTVAGRRETQYF. The CDR3, as DNA: TGTGCCAGCAGAACTGTAGCGGGTCGCAGGGAGACCCAGTACTTC.

This clonotype was seen only a few times. The chain couples TRBV7-2 to TRBJ1-5; 8 nucleotides agree with TRBD1. CDR1 is SGHTA and CDR2 is FQGNSA in the germline V gene. This CDR3 spans 16 amino acids. After removal of 3 bases from V and 1 base from J, the junction contained 5 bases not matched to a gene. The CDR3 spells CASSLGQALSNQPQHF. DNA of the CDR3: TGTGCCAGCAGCTTGGGACAGGCCTTGAGCAATCAGCCCCAGCATTTT.

This clonotype was observed a few times. V and J are TRBV5-1 and TRBJ2-1; 10 bases line up with TRBD2. The germline V gene encodes CDR1 SGHRS and CDR2 YFSETQ. The ends lost 0 bases at V and 6 bases at J; junction bases unmatched: 6. The CDR3 sequence is 16 residues long. The CDR3 loop reads CASSLGAGGPLNEQFF. The CDR3, as DNA: TGCGCCAGCAGCTTGGGAGCGGGGGGGCCCCTCAATGAGCAGTTCTTC. Supplemented by reference TRBV5-1 and TRBJ2-1, the full variable domain reads KAGVTQTPRYLIKTRGQQVTLSCSPISGHRSVSWYQQTPGQGLQFLFEYFSETQRNKGNFPGRFSGRQFSNSRSEMNVSTLELGDSALYLCASSLGAGGPLNEQFFGPGTRLTVL.

CDR3 residues: CASSFPNAYEQFF. Written as DNA, the CDR3 is TGTGCCAGCAGCTTTCCAAACGCATATGAGCAGTTCTTC. The J gene is TRBJ2-1, the V gene TRBV5-4, with D hard to call. This CDR3 spans 13 amino acids. Germline CDR1 is SGHNT and CDR2 is YYREEE (reference sequence). Trimming shortened V by 2 bases and J by 8 bases, and 11 bases separated the two germline ends.

This clonotype turned up a few times. The chain uses TRBV14 and TRBJ2-7, with 9 bases matching TRBD1. CDR1 is SGHDN and CDR2 is FVKESK in the germline V gene. After removal of 1 base from V and 5 bases from J, the junction contained 12 bases not matched to a gene. The CDR3 runs 17 residues. The CDR3 nucleotides are TGTGCCAGCAGCCAAGTCGGGACAGGGTTACTTTGGGACGAGCAGTACTTC. The encoded protein is CASSQVGTGLLWDEQYF.

This clonotype was counted ten times or more. The chain carries TRBV12-3 or TRBV12-4 and TRBJ2-1; D gene ambiguous. There are 11 residues in the CDR3. V dropped 6 bases and J dropped 7 bases, with 7 bases sitting between them. CDR3 amino acids: CASRGGNEQFF. The CDR3 DNA reads as TGTGCCAGCAGGGGCGGAAATGAGCAGTTCTTC.

This clonotype has at least ten counts. The CDR3 region is CASSLHGNTIYF. CDR3 DNA: TGTGCCAGCAGCTTACACGGAAACACCATATATTTT. The rearrangement links TRBV7-9 to TRBJ1-3; no firm D call. Between the trimmed V and J ends, which lost 2 bases and 4 bases, there was a span of 3 bases. The CDR3 extends over 12 amino acids. Germline assignment: CDR1 SEHNR and CDR2 FQNEAQ (reference sequence).